This T cell receptor beta chain was recovered during a study of cytomegalovirus exposure and HLA in healthy donors listed by TCRdb under 2017. Context from the whole study: In an earlier analysis of some 610 of the donors, around 290 Gb of sequence data and 90 million to 130 million unique TCR beta sequences from about 179 million T cells were reported. An early release covering just under 650 HLA-typed donors comprised 300 to 350 gigabases of sequencing data and approximately 80 million unique TCR sequences. The T cell repertoires of roughly 660 subjects were profiled by immunosequencing and related to cytomegalovirus serostatus. Because of strong linkage in the cohort, a few DR-DQ haplotypes were treated as single units for association and clustering. The number of typed donors differed by locus: about 620-640 for A, B, C, DRB1 and DQB1; approximately 530 for DQA1; around 580 for DPA1; and roughly 450 for DPB1. In addition to the first cohort of 666 subjects, a separate validation cohort of 100 to 150 different subjects was used. Class I and class II HLA loci were covered by the typing at four-digit resolution. In the later analysis, no new phenotypic data were used to find candidate immune exposures; instead, reliance was placed on TCR beta sequences and their occurrence across donors. All discovery cohort repertoires had been generated using a single sequencing platform. The study combined high-throughput TCR immunosequencing, statistical association of individual TCRs with disease status, and machine learning to predict cytomegalovirus infection status. An earlier analysis of 450 to 750 of the donors used high-throughput TCR beta sequencing to judge whether each TCR beta V gene segment behaved as functional or pseudogenic. Among the roughly 400 genotyped donors, under 90% belonged to the genetic ancestry cluster associated with self-reported Caucasian donors. A later genetic analysis used genome-wide SNP genotypes for about 60% of the roughly 670 donors, treating that subset as a discovery cohort. Among 300 to 500 genotyped donors of the cohort, an average of roughly 230,000 unique TCR beta nucleotide sequences was sequenced per donor, of which roughly 17% were non-productive. Alongside the repertoire data, information on donor age, sex, ethnicity and CMV serostatus was compiled. A later analysis re-examined previously published TCR beta repertoires from more than 650 donors and added high-resolution HLA genotyping to investigate patterns of TCR occurrence. The study was designed to test whether signatures of past pathogen exposure could be identified by cataloging public T cell receptors. Findings and caveats that apply to the study as a whole: Across donors, most TCR sequences were observed very rarely, whereas some public TCRs were present in many individuals. Assigning TCR associations to individual alleles was difficult when HLA alleles, especially DR and DQ, strongly co-occurred. A group of highly shared sequence variants was considered likely to be a technical artifact of the sequencing pipeline. In a later analysis, several top co-occurrence clusters were reported to appear linked to parvovirus B19, influenza, CMV and Epstein-Barr virus. The presence/absence analyses assumed that sequencing depth was roughly uniform across donors, and that assumption may not be true. In a later analysis, most CMV-associated TCR beta chains were found to appear HLA-restricted, with HLA associations seemingly driven largely by CMV exposure. A few of the identified cytomegalovirus-associated TCR beta chains were confirmed in vitro to be specific for cytomegalovirus antigens. The classifier was reported to diagnose cytomegalovirus status with high specificity and sensitivity in both the original cohort and the validation cohort. In this cohort, only TCR beta chains were sequenced, and detectable features were limited by the absence of alpha or paired-chain data. In a later analysis, TCR association rates were found to vary across HLA loci, with the most associated TCRs seen for DRB1 alleles and the fewest for HLA-C alleles. A later genetic analysis reported fewer N-insertions in productive TCRs among donors in an Asian-associated ancestry cluster than the approximately 700-donor mean. Because counts were too low, roughly 17 rarely observed V segments, including chromosome 9 orphons, were left out of the earlier analysis of 500 to 750 of the donors. A further reported finding was that TCR beta sequences accurately predicted the HLA-A and HLA-B alleles for most subjects in the first cohort. Correlated functional status among segregating V segments might be attributable to linkage disequilibrium, but an unknown experimental factor could not be ruled out. An association between a missense DCLRE1C variant and V-gene and J-gene trimming of TCR beta chains was found in a later genetic analysis and replicated in an independent cohort. In the study, some 180 TCR beta chains were listed as associated with cytomegalovirus. HLA typing was unavailable for some donors at each locus, so association tests used only the typed subset. Some IMGT-functional V segments, including TRBV6-2 and TRBV6-3, could not be told apart with the 87-base-pair reads, so those segments were excluded. A later analysis associated about 17,000 TCR beta sequences with specific HLA alleles at a false discovery rate of 0.05. The authors suggested that the approach could potentially be generalized to other disease states and immunological phenotypes. In an earlier analysis of 587 of the donors, most TCR beta V segments appeared in productive rearrangements about 90% or about 30% of the time, broadly matching IMGT annotations. A later analysis found that HLA-associated TCR beta chains were more clonally expanded and had lower generation probabilities than equally common non-associated chains. For the cohort, immune exposure information was limited to CMV serostatus.

As to this clone: Its antigen is not yet known. Per-base qualities were not stored, and no clone one base away is much larger.

The library was generated by the immunoSEQ multiplex PCR assay. For the multiplex PCR, a mixture combining 60 forward primers for TCR Vbeta segments and 13 reverse primers for TCR Jbeta segments was used. A multiplex PCR assay on genomic DNA amplified the CDR3 region of rearranged TCR beta genes. Amplified TCR beta libraries were sequenced as 87-base-pair reads on the Illumina HiSeq System. The authors' pipeline ran thus. A later analysis tallied 70 million to 100 million unique TCR beta chains across the 666 repertoires, and around 10 million of those chains were shared by two or more donors. A nearest-neighbor algorithm error-corrected the raw reads and collapsed the reads into unique sequences, merging closely related sequences to remove PCR and sequencing errors. V, D and J gene segments were assigned by aligning CDR3 sequences to IMGT reference sequences. For a sequence to be retained, a match of at least six nucleotides was required to both a V gene segment and a J gene segment. A rearrangement counted as productive if the CDR3 had no stop codons and remained in frame with V and J, and every other rearrangement counted as non-productive. CDR3 was defined by IMGT convention, running from the second conserved V-encoded cysteine to the conserved J-encoded phenylalanine. Sequences without an unambiguous match to a single V gene segment were excluded from the earlier analysis of about 640 of the donors. In an earlier analysis of a few hundred of the donors, a V segment was called functional when productive rearrangements were above 56.7%, and segregating when the standard deviation between donors exceeded 5%. A statistical classification framework was built for diagnosing cytomegalovirus status from the catalog of TCR beta chain sequences. In a later analysis, V and J genes were assigned by comparing TCR nucleotide sequences against IMGT/GENE-DB human TR gene sequences. In a later analysis, CDR3 sequences and most-parsimonious VDJ recombination scenarios were assigned using the TCRdist pipeline. In a later analysis, each TCR beta chain was defined by its CDR3 amino acid sequence together with its V-gene family, and reads without a unique V-gene family were excluded. A later analysis removed 592 highly shared, low-generation-probability nucleotide sequences to deal with suspected cross-contamination and a sequencing artifact. In a later analysis, a clonal expansion index for each public chain was calculated from normalized within-repertoire ranks of inferred template counts. A later analysis computed generation probabilities with a VDJ recombination model fitted to out-of-frame rearrangements, and checked the results against IGoR. Hypergeometric tests were used in a later analysis to score TCR-TCR, TCR-HLA and TCR-CMV co-occurrence, with a repertoire-size bias correction applied to the TCR pairs. In a later analysis, false discovery rates were estimated by permuting HLA or CMV assignments 20 times. A later analysis grouped co-occurring TCRs with DBSCAN, adding TCRdist sequence similarity when clustering within HLA-allele-positive subsets. Repertoires with fewer than 30,000 or more than 120,000 public chains, plus five repertoires with anomalous nucleotide sharing, were excluded from co-occurrence clustering. Entries here come from immuneACCESS through TCRdb and include only in-frame sequences with V and J called. Some clones fail to appear in such tables; in the studies checked, an unresolved V gene covers under half of the shortfall, and the cause of the remainder is unknown. The V and J calls and clone size come from that table; D and trimming were worked out from the DNA. The table for this sample lists approximately 170,000 clones; approximately 84% of them were counted only once. The top ten clones comprise 4.5% of the sample.

V loses 5 bases at its end and J loses 8 bases; junction bases beyond the gene matches: 3. As encoded in the germline V gene, CDR1 is SGHTA while CDR2 is FQGNSA. The CDR3 runs 14 residues from the cysteine to the phenylalanine. Only the CDR3 DNA stays, 42 bases, in frame from base 1. In total, 500 to 700 healthy bone marrow donors made up the cohort. Cohort members were all nominally healthy when sampled, although unrecorded immune exposures were likely present. The donor tested CMV seropositive and was one of the 289 seropositive cohort members. Every donor gave a peripheral blood sample, and the peripheral blood mononuclear cells from that sample were used for TCR beta sequencing. The Qiagen DNeasy Blood Extraction Kit was used to extract genomic DNA from the blood cell samples.

The receptor comes from a woman in her forties or fifties in good health and CMV-seropositive. The rearranged segments are TRBV7-2 and TRBJ2-1; 13 junctional bases match TRBD2. Sequenced input: PBMCs. The CDR3 here reads CASSTSGGADEQFF. The nucleotide sequence is TGTGCCAGCAGCACTAGCGGGGGGGCTGATGAGCAGTTCTTC. Outside the CDR3, residues come from the reference TRBV7-2 and TRBJ2-1 proteins, so the full variable domain is: GAGVSQSPSNKVTEKGKDVELRCDPISGHTALYWYRQSLGQGLEFLIYFQGNSAPDKSGLPSDRFSAERTGGSVSTLTIQRTQQEDSAVYLCASSTSGGADEQFFGPGTRLTVL.